This T cell receptor (beta chain) originates from a study of T-cell reconstitution after alpha-beta-depleted transplantation in children. V was clipped by 0 bases and J by 2 bases, with 8 bases between them. The germline CDR1 and CDR2 sequences are LNHNV and YYDKDF (reference sequence). The CDR3 spans 14 residues. This clonotype has at least ten counts. TCRbeta library preparation incorporated unique molecular identifiers. Via MiXCR, TCRdb re-called the PCR reads, giving one row per CDR3 protein. The sample holds some 490,000 distinct CDR3 sequences, around 12% seen once. The sequence was collected from a human donor who donated a stem cell graft to a child with combined immunodeficiency. The specimen was PBMCs from the stem cell graft donor, collected from the stem cell graft. V and J are TRBV15 and TRBJ2-7; the D gene could be TRBD1 or TRBD2 (5 bases each). This CDR3 is CATSREGVPYEQYF. The DNA of the CDR3 is TGTGCCACCAGCAGAGAGGGGGTTCCCTACGAGCAGTACTTC.